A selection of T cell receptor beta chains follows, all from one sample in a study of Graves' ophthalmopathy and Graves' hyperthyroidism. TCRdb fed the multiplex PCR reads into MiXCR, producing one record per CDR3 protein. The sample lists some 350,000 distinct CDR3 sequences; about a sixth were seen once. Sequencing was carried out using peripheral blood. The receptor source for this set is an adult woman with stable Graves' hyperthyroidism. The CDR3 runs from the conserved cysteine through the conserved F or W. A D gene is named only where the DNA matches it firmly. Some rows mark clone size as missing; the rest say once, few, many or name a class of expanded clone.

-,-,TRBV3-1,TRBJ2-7,CASSQDAPPDLNGYEQYF,TGTGCTAGCAGCCAAGATGCACCCCCGGACCTCAATGGGTACGAGCAGTACTTC
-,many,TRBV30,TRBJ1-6,CAWSLADNSPLHF,TGTGCCTGGAGTCTCGCGGATAATTCACCCCTCCACTTT
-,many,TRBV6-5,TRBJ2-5,CASSYDGLGETQYF,TGTGCCAGCAGTTACGACGGTTTAGGGGAGACCCAGTACTTC
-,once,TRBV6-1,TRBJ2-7,CASSEGAHLPHYEQYF,TGTGCCAGCAGTGAAGGGGCCCACCTGCCTCACTACGAGCAGTACTTC
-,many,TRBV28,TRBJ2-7,CASSPGWGNSYEQYF,TGTGCCAGCAGTCCTGGCTGGGGGAACTCCTACGAGCAGTACTTC
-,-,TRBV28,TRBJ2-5,CASSSPAGRVETQYF,TGTGCCAGCAGTTCTCCAGCTGGGCGGGTAGAGACCCAGTACTTC
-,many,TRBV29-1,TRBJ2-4,CSVDTGNIQYF,TGCAGCGTTGACACCGGAAACATTCAGTACTTC
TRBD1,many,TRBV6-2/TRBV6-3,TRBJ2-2,CASSYLGQGSTGELFF,TGTGCCAGCAGTTACTTGGGACAGGGGAGTACCGGGGAGCTGTTTTTT
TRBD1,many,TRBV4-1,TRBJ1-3,CASSQVRQGGGNTIYF,TGCGCCAGCAGCCAAGTACGACAGGGGGGAGGAAACACCATATATTTT
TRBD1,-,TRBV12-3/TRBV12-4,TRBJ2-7,CASSHPGQGDYEQYF,TGTGCCAGCAGTCACCCGGGACAGGGAGACTACGAGCAGTACTTC
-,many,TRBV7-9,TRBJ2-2,CASSLRLGRAGELFF,TGTGCCAGCAGCCTAAGACTGGGACGTGCCGGGGAGCTGTTTTTT
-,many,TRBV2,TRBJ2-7,CASGRRYEQYF,TGTGCCAGCGGGCGGAGGTACGAGCAGTACTTC
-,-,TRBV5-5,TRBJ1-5,CASSLRRDNQPQHF,TGTGCCAGCAGCTTGAGGCGGGACAATCAGCCCCAGCATTTT
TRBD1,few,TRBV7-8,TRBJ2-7,CASSFRTGVEEQYF,TGTGCCAGCAGCTTTCGGACAGGGGTGGAAGAGCAGTACTTC
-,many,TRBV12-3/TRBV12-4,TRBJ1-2,CASNGREAGYTF,TGTGCCAGCAACGGCAGGGAGGCTGGCTACACCTTC
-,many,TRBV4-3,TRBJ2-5,CASSQIAGLIETQYF,TGCGCCAGCAGCCAAATCGCAGGTTTGATAGAGACCCAGTACTTC
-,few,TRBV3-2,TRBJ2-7,CASSQEGQGTYEQYF,TGTGCCAGCAGCCAAGAGGGACAGGGGACCTACGAGCAGTACTTC
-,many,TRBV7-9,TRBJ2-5,CASSSRAVEETQYF,TGTGCCAGCAGCTCAAGGGCAGTGGAGGAGACCCAGTACTTC
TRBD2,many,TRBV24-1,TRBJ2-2,CATSEPGLAGGTFTGELFF,TGTGCCACCAGTGAACCGGGACTAGCGGGAGGAACTTTCACCGGGGAGCTGTTTTTT
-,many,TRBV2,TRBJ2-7,CASPREGGGTYEQYF,TGTGCCAGCCCCCGAGAGGGGGGGGGGACCTACGAGCAGTACTTC
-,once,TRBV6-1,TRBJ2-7,CASSEALLGLAQRGEQYF,TGTGCCAGCAGTGAAGCGTTGCTTGGGCTAGCCCAGAGGGGCGAGCAGTACTTC
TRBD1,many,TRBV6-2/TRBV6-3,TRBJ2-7,CASSYPGQGNYEQYF,TGTGCCAGCAGTTACCCGGGACAGGGTAACTACGAGCAGTACTTC
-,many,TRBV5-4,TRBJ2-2,CASSVSGSGAGELFF,TGTGCCAGCAGCGTATCGGGATCGGGAGCCGGGGAGCTGTTTTTT
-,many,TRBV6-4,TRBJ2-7,CASSASGTGGLAAPYEQYF,TGTGCCAGCAGTGCCTCCGGGACAGGGGGACTAGCGGCACCCTACGAGCAGTACTTC
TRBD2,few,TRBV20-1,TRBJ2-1,CSARETSGPYNEQFF,TGCAGTGCTAGGGAAACTAGCGGGCCTTACAATGAGCAGTTCTTC
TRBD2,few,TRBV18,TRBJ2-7,CASAPPGLAAYEQYF,TGTGCCAGCGCACCCCCCGGACTAGCGGCCTACGAGCAGTACTTC
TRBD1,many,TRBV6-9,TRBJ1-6,CASSYDRGNSPLHF,TGTGCCAGCAGTTACGACAGGGGCAATTCACCCCTCCACTTT
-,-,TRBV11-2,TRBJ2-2,CASSHYRDTGELFF,TGTGCCAGCAGCCACTACAGGGACACCGGGGAGCTGTTTTTT
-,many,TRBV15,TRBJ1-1,CATSRDPGMNTEAFF,TGTGCCACCAGCAGAGATCCCGGGATGAACACTGAAGCTTTCTTT
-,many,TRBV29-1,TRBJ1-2,CSVDGPGNYGYTF,TGCAGCGTTGATGGCCCCGGGAACTATGGCTACACCTTC
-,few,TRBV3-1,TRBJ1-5,CASSQGAEDQPQHF,TGTGCCAGCAGCCAAGGGGCAGAAGATCAGCCCCAGCATTTT
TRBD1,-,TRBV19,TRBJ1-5,CASSRIGTASNQPQHF,TGTGCCAGTAGTCGTATTGGGACAGCTAGCAATCAGCCCCAGCATTTT
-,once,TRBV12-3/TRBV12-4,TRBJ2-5,CASSQNQDTQYF,TGTGCCAGCAGCCAGAACCAAGATACCCAGTACTTC
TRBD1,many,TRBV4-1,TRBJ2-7,CASRGTGASEQYF,TGCGCCAGCAGGGGCACAGGGGCCTCCGAGCAGTACTTC
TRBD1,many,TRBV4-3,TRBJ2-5,CASSPGQGGPETQYF,TGCGCCAGCAGCCCGGGACAGGGTGGTCCAGAGACCCAGTACTTC
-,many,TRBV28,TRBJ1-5,CASSLSSGANQPQHF,TGTGCCAGCAGTTTGTCCTCAGGGGCCAATCAGCCCCAGCATTTT
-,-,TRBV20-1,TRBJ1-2,CSARDRGTSYGYTF,TGCAGTGCTAGAGATCGTGGCACCAGCTATGGCTACACCTTC